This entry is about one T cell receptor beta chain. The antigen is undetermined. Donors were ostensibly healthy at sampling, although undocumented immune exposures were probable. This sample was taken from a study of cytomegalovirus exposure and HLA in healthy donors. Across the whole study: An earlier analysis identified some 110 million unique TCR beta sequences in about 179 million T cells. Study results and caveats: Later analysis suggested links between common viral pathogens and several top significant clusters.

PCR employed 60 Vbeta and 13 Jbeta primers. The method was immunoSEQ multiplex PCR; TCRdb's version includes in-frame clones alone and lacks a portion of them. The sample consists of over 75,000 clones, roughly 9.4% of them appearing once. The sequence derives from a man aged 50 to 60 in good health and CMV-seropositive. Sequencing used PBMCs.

The CDR3 coding sequence is TGCAGCGTCGCGGGACAGGGGAACACCGGGGAGCTGTTTTTT. Protein: CSVAGQGNTGELFF. V gene TRBV29-1 combines with J gene TRBJ2-2; 9 bases match TRBD1. Losses at the gene ends were 6 bases for V and 1 base for J; bases not matched to a gene: 3. Germline CDR1 is SQVTM and CDR2 is ANQGSEA. The CDR3 is 14 residues long.